This T cell receptor beta chain was sequenced for a study of identical twins (dated by TCRdb to about 2016). Broadly, across the study: To test whether fetal clonotypes persist, the study used deep sequencing on TCR alpha and beta repertoires from monozygotic twins, unrelated adults of various ages, and cord blood. To rule out contamination, the twin experiments were replicated at different times with different library preparation protocols.

The germline V gene specifies MDHEN as CDR1 and SYDVKM as CDR2. The trim is 3 bases for V and 4 bases for J, with a gap of 10 bases between the germline ends. The CDR3, cysteine through phenylalanine, is 14 amino acids long. The retained sequence is limited to the CDR3, 42 bases, with the frame set at the first base. The library relied on 5' RACE. TCRdb shows the sequencer as Illumina HiSeq 2000. Template switching introduced a universal primer binding site; the final cDNA contained a unique molecular identifier, enabling accurate counting of TCR cDNA molecules. Specific primers in the conserved constant-segment region were used to synthesize first-strand cDNA for the TCR alpha and beta chains. Each cDNA library was double barcoded, with a SMART-Mk sample barcode plus Illumina barcodes, to control for contamination. Two successive PCR steps introduced TruSeq adapter sequences along with Illumina sample barcodes. The Illumina HiSeq platform was used with custom primers to sequence TCR alpha and beta cDNA libraries. Regarding the original processing steps: MiGEC was used to process raw reads and extract unique molecular identifiers, and MiXCR was used to find CDR3 positions. Recombination models were inferred per individual with the repgenHMM and IGoR tools using an EM algorithm. The tcR package in R was used for shared clonotype analysis, with sharing normalized by the product of cloneset sizes. Out-of-frame nonproductive sequences were analyzed to study raw recombination free of thymic and clonal selection effects. In-frame beta chains were kept once TCRdb had trimmed the public reads at Q25 with fastp and called clones with MiXCR. Rows are unified per CDR3 protein, each entry keeping the most common DNA and genes. The authors' filters were not applied to this entry. This sample gives 450,000 to 600,000 distinct CDR3 sequences in total; approximately 20% of them show up just once. Around 0.47% of the sample lies in the top ten.

Only healthy Caucasian donors were included. Three pairs of female monozygotic twins, all aged roughly 18 to 30 years, were included in the twin cohort. Positive isolation kits from Invitrogen were used to isolate the CD4+ and CD8+ T cell populations. What the study reported, not specific to this receptor: Invariant T cells such as MAIT and iNKT could partly confound zero-insertion analyses, although diverse VJ usage argued against such confounding for most clonotypes. Compared with coincidental sharing between unrelated individuals, out-of-frame TCR alpha sequences shared between twins showed an excess of sequences with low generation probability. A weaker excess of twin sharing was found in beta out-of-frame sequences because the signal-to-noise ratio was lowered by fewer shared sequences. Abundant cord blood beta clonotypes carried fewer insertions; young adult naive repertoires showed a weaker similar trend, while memory repertoires showed none. Out-of-frame TCR alpha sharing in monozygotic twins was systematically underestimated by recombination models, whereas sharing between unrelated individuals was in agreement with the recombination models. Conclusions relied on cross-sectional statistical analysis, since the same donors could not be followed over many years.

To note about this clonotype: Its antigen target is currently unknown. Base qualities are missing; no much larger clone stands one base away.

These data are also associated with another study on yellow fever vaccine responses in identical twins. In that second paper, the authors write: According to the authors, the vaccine-induced T cell response in identical twins seemed to be partly convergent and partly specific to each individual. In identical twins, the study followed T cell clones that responded to the vaccine with precision.

The receptor chain draws on TRBV28 and TRBJ2-4; TRBD2 might be the D gene, on 6 matching bases. This TCR was sampled from a young woman in good health. Sequenced sample: CD4+ T cells sorted from blood. The sequenced DNA: TGTGCCAGCAGTTTTAGAGGGAGGAAAAACATTCAGTACTTC. Translated, it gives CASSFRGRKNIQYF.